This TCR beta chain was captured by sequencing in a study of molecular identifiers for immune sequencing clone quantification. The authors built bulk TCR libraries by previously described methods with listed TCR primers. TCRdb passed the PCR reads through MiXCR, listing each CDR3 protein once. This table holds some 680,000 distinct CDR3 sequences, roughly 27% found once. This clonotype was detected a few times. This CDR3 spans 20 amino acids. Trimming took 3 bases from V and 0 from J; bases not matched to a gene: 18. The germline gives CDR1 MDHEN, CDR2 SYDVKM. The sequenced material came from naive CD8+ T cells from blood, with Jurkat cell RNA spiked in. The subset was: FACS-sorted CD8+CD4-CCR7+CD45RA+ naive T cells. The receptor was isolated from a human donor in good health. Some libraries in this study had Jurkat cell RNA spiked in. The chain carries TRBV28 and TRBJ2-7; 9 positions match TRBD1. In DNA form, the CDR3 reads TGTGCCAGCAGTTTCGCTCCGGGACAGGGTTTAGTTTCCAGCTCCTACGAGCAGTACTTC. As protein: CASSFAPGQGLVSSSYEQYF.